This TCR beta chain was recorded in a study of T cells in Graves' hyperthyroidism and ophthalmopathy. Study overall: Staff took peripheral blood when the initial diagnosis was made, before any treatment began.

Concerning this clonotype: No antigen is known for it.

It was RNA transcripts that yielded the amplified TCR beta CDR3 regions. HTBI primers were used for first-round RT-PCR of the TCR CDR3. TCRdb independently ran MiXCR on the multiplex PCR reads; one entry per CDR3 protein. The sample contains under 200,000 distinct CDR3 sequences, roughly 10% of which appear only once. Predating any ophthalmopathy symptoms, the blood sample was taken at first hyperthyroidism diagnosis. V lost 5 bases and J lost 8; bases outside the gene matches: 13. This CDR3 contains 15 residues. Germline V lookup: CDR1 SGHAT, CDR2 FQNNGV. Study-wide results and limits: Separating ophthalmopathy from stable hyperthyroidism was achieved by a 13 V-J model.

This chain links TRBV11-2 with TRBJ1-2; 8 nucleotides align to TRBD1. This sequence originates from a woman younger than 35 with Graves' hyperthyroidism that later progressed to Graves' ophthalmopathy. Sequenced: blood. As DNA, the CDR3 is TGTGCCAGCAGCGGGCCCAGGGGGCTGGCGGGCGGCTACACCTTC. Translating it yields CASSGPRGLAGGYTF.